This T cell receptor beta chain was documented in a study of human T cells and chemical hapten exposure. Turning to the study itself: Per-sample variation in TCR yield stemmed mainly from small pooled library volume differences. Study-level results: No alteration of TCRs above 1 in 1000 frequency was seen with DPC sensitization.

Unique molecular identifiers were attached to individual cDNA molecules during library preparation. Authors' methods: Samples held a median of 95,638 TCRs, range about 20,000–690,600. TCRdb ran MiXCR on the RACE reads and lists one entry per CDR3 protein. The V and J calls were not made by the authors but by TCRdb's processing. The sample lists about 130,000 distinct CDR3 sequences; roughly 9% were seen once. This clonotype turned up a few times. Its target is not known. This sample's time point: healthy volunteer bleed at 2 weeks. Unfractionated whole blood yielded the extracted total RNA. The TCR comes from a male donor in good health. Some clones in this sample may be carry-over from other donors' samples. Sequenced: whole blood.

CDR3 in DNA: TGTGCCAGCAGTTTACCTAGAGACACGGATACGCAGTATTTT. Its protein product is CASSLPRDTDTQYF. The chain employs TRBV12-3 or TRBV12-4 and TRBJ2-3; D ambiguous. The ends were cut back, 2 bases at V and 6 bases at J, with 12 bases in the middle. This CDR3 region has 14 residues.